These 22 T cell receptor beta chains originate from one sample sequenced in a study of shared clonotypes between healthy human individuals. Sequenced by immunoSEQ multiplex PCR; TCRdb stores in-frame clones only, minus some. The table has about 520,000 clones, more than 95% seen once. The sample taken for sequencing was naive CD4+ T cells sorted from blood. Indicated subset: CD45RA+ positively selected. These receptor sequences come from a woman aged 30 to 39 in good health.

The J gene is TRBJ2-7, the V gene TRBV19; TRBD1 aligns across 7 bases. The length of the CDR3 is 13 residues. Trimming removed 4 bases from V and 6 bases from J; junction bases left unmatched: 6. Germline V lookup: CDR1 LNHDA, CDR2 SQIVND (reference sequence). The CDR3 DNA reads TGTGCCAGTAGTAGCGACAGGGTAGGCGAGCAGTACTTC. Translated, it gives CASSSDRVGEQYF.

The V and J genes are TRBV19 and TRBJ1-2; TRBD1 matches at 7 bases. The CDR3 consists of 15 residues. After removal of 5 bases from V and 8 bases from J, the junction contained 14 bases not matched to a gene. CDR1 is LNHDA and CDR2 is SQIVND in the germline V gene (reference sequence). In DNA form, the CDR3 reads TGTGCCAGTAGTCAGACGACAGGGACCCCCCGGGGCTACACCTTC. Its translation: CASSQTTGTPRGYTF.

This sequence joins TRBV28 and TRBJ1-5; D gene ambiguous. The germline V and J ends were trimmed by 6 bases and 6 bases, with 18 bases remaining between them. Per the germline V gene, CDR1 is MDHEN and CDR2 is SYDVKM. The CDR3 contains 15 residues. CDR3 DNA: TGTGCCAGCAGCCTTCGATCCCTCAGCGGTCAGCCCCAGCATTTT. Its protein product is CASSLRSLSGQPQHF.

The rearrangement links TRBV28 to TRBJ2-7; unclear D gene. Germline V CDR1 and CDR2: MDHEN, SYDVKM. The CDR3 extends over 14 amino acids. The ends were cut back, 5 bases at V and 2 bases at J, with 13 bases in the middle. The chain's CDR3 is CASSPADEPYEQYF. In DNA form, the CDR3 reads TGTGCCAGCAGTCCTGCCGACGAACCCTACGAGCAGTACTTC.

The DNA of the CDR3 is TGTGCCAGCAGCCGGGGGACTAGCGGGAGTTCTCATGAGCAGTTCTTC. Translation: CASSRGTSGSSHEQFF. The chain has TRBV4-2 and TRBJ2-1; 14 positions agree with TRBD2. This CDR3 is built from 16 residues. The V gene's germline CDR1 is LGHNA and CDR2 YNFKEQ. The junction had 7 bases not matched to a gene; V was cut back by 4 bases and J by 8 bases.

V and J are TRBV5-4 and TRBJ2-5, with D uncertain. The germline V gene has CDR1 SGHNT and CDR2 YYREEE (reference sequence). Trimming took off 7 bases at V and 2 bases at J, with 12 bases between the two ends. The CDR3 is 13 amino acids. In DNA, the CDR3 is TGTGCCAGCGCCCACCCGGAACAAGAGACCCAGTACTTC. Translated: CASAHPEQETQYF. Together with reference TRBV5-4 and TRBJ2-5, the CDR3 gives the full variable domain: ETGVTQSPTHLIKTRGQQVTLRCSSQSGHNTVSWYQQALGQGPQFIFQYYREEENGRGNFPPRFSGLQFPNYSSELNVNALELDDSALYLCASAHPEQETQYFGPGTRLLVL.

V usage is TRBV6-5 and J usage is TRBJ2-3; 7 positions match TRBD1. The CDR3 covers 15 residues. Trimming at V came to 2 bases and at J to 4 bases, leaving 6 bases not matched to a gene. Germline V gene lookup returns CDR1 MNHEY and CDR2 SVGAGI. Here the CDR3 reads CASSYEGARADTQYF. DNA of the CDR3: TGTGCCAGCAGTTACGAGGGGGCTCGGGCAGATACGCAGTATTTT.

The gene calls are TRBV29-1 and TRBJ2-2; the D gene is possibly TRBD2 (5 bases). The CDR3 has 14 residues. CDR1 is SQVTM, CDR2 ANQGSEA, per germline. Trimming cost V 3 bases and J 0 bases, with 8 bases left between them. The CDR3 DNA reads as TGCAGCGTTGAGGCGAGGGCGAACACCGGGGAGCTGTTTTTT. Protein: CSVEARANTGELFF.

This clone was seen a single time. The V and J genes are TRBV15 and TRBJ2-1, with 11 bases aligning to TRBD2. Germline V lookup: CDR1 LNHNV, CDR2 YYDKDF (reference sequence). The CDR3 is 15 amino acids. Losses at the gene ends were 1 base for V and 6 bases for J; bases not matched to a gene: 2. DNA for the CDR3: TGTGCCACCAGCAGAGTGGGGACTAGCGGCAATGAGCAGTTCTTC. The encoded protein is CATSRVGTSGNEQFF.

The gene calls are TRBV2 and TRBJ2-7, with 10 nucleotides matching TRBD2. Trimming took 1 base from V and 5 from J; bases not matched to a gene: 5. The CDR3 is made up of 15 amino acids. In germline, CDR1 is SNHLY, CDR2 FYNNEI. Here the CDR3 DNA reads TGTGCCAGCAGTGAAGAGCTAGCGGGAGTGCACGAGCAGTACTTC. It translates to CASSEELAGVHEQYF.

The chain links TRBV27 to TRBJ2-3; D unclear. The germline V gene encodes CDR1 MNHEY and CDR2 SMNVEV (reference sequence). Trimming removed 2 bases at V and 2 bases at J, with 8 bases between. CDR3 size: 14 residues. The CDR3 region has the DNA TGTGCCAGCAGTTTAAGAGGATACACAGATACGCAGTATTTT. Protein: CASSLRGYTDTQYF.

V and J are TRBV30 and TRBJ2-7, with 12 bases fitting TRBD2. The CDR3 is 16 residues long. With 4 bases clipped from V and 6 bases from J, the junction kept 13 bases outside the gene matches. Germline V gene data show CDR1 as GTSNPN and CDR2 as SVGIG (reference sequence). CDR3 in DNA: TGTGCCTGGACTCGAACCAAGACTAGCGGGAGTTTCGAGCAGTACTTC. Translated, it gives CAWTRTKTSGSFEQYF.

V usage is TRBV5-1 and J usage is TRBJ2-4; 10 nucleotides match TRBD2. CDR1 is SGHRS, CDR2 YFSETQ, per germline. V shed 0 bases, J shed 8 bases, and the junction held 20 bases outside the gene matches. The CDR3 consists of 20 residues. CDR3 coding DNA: TGCGCCAGCAGCTTGGAGGTCGCTAGCGGGAGCTGGGGTTGGAGGTACATTCAGTACTTC. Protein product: CASSLEVASGSWGWRYIQYF.

The DNA for the CDR3 is TGCGCCAGCAGCTCCGACCAGGGGAGGTACGAGCAGTACTTC. This encodes CASSSDQGRYEQYF. The chain combines TRBV5-1 with TRBJ2-7; either TRBD1 or TRBD2 may supply D (6 bases each). V gave up 3 bases and J gave up 4 bases, with 14 bases separating them. The CDR3 totals 14 residues. Germline loops: CDR1 SGHRS, CDR2 YFSETQ. Looking up the rest from reference TRBV5-1 and TRBJ2-7 gives the full variable domain: KAGVTQTPRYLIKTRGQQVTLSCSPISGHRSVSWYQQTPGQGLQFLFEYFSETQRNKGNFPGRFSGRQFSNSRSEMNVSTLELGDSALYLCASSSDQGRYEQYFGPGTRLTVT.

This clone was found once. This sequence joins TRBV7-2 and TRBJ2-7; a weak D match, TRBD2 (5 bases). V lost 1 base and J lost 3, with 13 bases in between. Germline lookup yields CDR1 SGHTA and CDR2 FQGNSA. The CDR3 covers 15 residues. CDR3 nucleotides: TGTGCCAGCAGCTTAGTTCCTAGCATCTACTACGAGCAGTACTTC. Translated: CASSLVPSIYYEQYF.

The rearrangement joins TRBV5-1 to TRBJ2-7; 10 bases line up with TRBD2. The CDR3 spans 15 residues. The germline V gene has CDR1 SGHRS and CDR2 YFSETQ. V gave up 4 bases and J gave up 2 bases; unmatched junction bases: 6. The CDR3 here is CASSLTSGQTYEQYF. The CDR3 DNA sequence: TGCGCCAGCAGCCTGACTAGCGGGCAAACCTACGAGCAGTACTTC.

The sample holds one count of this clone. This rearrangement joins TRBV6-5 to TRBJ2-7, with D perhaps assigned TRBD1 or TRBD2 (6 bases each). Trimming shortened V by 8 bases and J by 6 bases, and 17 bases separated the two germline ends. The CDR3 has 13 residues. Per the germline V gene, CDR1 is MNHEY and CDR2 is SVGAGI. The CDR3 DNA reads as TGTGCCAGCGCCCAGGGGAGGCTGTTCGAGCAGTACTTC. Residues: CASAQGRLFEQYF.

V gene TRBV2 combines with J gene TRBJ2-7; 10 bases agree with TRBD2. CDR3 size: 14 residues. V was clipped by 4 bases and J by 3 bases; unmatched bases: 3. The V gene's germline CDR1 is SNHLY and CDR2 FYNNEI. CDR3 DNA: TGTGCCAGCAGTGGACTAGCGGGCCACTACGAGCAGTACTTC. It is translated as CASSGLAGHYEQYF.

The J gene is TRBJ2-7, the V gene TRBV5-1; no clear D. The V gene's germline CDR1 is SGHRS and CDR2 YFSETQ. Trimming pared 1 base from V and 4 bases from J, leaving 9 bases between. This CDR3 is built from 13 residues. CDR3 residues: CASSLSSWYEQYF. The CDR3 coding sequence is TGCGCCAGCAGCTTGTCTAGTTGGTACGAGCAGTACTTC. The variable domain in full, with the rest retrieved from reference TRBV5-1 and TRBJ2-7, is KAGVTQTPRYLIKTRGQQVTLSCSPISGHRSVSWYQQTPGQGLQFLFEYFSETQRNKGNFPGRFSGRQFSNSRSEMNVSTLELGDSALYLCASSLSSWYEQYFGPGTRLTVT.

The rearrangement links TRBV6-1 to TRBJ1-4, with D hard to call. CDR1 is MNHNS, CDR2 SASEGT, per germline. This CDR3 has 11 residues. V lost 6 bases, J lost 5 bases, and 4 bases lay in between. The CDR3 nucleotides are TGTGCCAGCAGATTGAATGAAAAACTGTTTTTT. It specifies CASRLNEKLFF.

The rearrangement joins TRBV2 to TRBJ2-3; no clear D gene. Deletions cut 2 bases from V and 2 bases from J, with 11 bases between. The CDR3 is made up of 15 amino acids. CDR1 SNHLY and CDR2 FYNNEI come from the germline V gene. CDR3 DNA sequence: TGTGCCAGCAGTGAACTCGGATTCAACACAGATACGCAGTATTTT. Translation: CASSELGFNTDTQYF.

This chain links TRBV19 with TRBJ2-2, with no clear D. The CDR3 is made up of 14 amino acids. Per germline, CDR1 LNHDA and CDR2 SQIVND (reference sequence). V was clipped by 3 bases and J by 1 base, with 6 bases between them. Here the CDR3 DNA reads TGTGCCAGTAGTATTGTAGGGAACACCGGGGAGCTGTTTTTT. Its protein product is CASSIVGNTGELFF.